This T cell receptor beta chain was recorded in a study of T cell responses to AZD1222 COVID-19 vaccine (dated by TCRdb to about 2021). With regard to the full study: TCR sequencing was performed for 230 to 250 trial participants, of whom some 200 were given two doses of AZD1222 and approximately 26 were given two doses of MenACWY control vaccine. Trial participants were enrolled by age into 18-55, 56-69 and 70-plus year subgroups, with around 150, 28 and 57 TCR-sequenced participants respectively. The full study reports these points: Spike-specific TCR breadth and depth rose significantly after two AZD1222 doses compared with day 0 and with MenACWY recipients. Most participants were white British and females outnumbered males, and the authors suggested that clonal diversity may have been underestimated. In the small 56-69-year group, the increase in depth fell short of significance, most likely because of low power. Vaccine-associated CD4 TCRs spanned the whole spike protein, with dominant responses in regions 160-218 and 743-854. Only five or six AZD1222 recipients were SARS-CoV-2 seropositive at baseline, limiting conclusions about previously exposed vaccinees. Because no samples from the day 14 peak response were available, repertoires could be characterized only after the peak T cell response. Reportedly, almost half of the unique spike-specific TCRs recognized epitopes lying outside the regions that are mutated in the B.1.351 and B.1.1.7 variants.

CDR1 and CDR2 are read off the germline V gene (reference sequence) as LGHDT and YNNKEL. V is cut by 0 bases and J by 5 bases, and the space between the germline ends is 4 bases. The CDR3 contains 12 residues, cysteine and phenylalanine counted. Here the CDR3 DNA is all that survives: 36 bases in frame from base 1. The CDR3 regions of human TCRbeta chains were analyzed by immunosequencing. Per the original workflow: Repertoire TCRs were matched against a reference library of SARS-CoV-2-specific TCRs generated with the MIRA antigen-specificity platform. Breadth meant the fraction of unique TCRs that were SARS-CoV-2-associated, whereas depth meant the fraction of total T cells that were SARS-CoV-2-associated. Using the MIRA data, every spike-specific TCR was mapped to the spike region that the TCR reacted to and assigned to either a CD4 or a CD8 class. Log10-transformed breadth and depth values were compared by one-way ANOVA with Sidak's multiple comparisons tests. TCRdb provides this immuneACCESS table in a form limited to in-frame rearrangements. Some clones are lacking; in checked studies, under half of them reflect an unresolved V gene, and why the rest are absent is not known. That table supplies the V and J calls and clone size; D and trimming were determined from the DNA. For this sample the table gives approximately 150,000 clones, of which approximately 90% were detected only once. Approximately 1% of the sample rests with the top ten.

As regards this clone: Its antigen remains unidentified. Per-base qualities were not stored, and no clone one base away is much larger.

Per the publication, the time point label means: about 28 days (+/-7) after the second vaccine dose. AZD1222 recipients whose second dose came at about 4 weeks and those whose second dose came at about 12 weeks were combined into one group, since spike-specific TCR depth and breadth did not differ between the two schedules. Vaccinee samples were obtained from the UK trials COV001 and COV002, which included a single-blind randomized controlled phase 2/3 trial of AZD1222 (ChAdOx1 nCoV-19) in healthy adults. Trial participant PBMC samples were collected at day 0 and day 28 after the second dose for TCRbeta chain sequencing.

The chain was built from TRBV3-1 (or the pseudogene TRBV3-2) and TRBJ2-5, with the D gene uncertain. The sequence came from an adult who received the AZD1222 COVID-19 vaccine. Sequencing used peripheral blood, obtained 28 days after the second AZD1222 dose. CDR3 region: CASSQDWETQYF. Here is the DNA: TGTGCCAGCAGCCAAGACTGGGAGACCCAGTACTTC.